Shown below are 10 T cell receptor beta chains from a single sample sequenced in a study of Ad26.COV2.S vaccination and SARS-CoV-2 variants. Stated treatment: about 20 received Ad26.COV2.S at low or high dose, single or two shots; about 5 received placebo; per-sample allocation not given. Repertoires come from day 63 after the first vaccine or placebo injection. Sequencing used immunoSEQ multiplex PCR; TCRdb keeps in-frame clones, though not all of them. This table has 400,000 to 450,000 clones, over 80% appearing once. Sequences were derived from peripheral blood, sampled in a trial of Ad26.COV2.S vaccine versus placebo. The source is a person between 18 and 59 years old who received the Ad26.COV2.S COVID-19 vaccine or a placebo.

The genes are TRBV28 and TRBJ1-2; TRBD1 agrees at 7 bases. Germline assignment: CDR1 MDHEN and CDR2 SYDVKM. CDR3 size: 13 residues. J gave up 6 bases and V 5 bases, and 6 bases lay outside the gene matches. CDR3 DNA: TGTGCCAGCAGTAGCCAGGGGGTGGATGGCTACACCTTC. As protein: CASSSQGVDGYTF.

A single count supports this clone. This chain connects TRBV5-6 to TRBJ1-2, with 7 bases aligning to TRBD1. Germline assignment: CDR1 SGHDT and CDR2 YYEEEE. J was trimmed by 4 bases and V by 3 bases; bases with no gene match: 18. This CDR3 has 18 residues. The CDR3 protein is CASSYWAWDSRLLYGYTF. The CDR3 DNA reads TGTGCCAGCAGCTACTGGGCGTGGGACAGCCGCCTCCTCTATGGCTACACCTTC.

This sequence joins TRBV14 and TRBJ1-2; D not certain. V lost 2 bases and J 0 bases, leaving 4 bases between the germline ends. CDR3 size: 13 residues. Germline loops: CDR1 SGHDN, CDR2 FVKESK. The CDR3 loop reads CASSQYTNYGYTF. The CDR3 DNA follows: TGTGCCAGCAGCCAATATACTAACTATGGCTACACCTTC.

The chain has TRBV27 and TRBJ2-7, with TRBD2 identical over 8 bases. CDR1 is MNHEY, CDR2 SMNVEV, per germline (reference sequence). The V segment lost 3 bases and the J segment 9 bases; nucleotides outside the gene matches: 4. The CDR3 sequence is 12 residues long. This chain's CDR3 is CASSFPGGAQYF. DNA of the CDR3: TGTGCCAGCAGTTTCCCCGGGGGGGCGCAGTACTTC.

This chain uses TRBV28 with TRBJ1-5, with no clear D. Germline V gene lookup returns CDR1 MDHEN and CDR2 SYDVKM. The CDR3 has 15 residues. V was clipped by 7 bases and J by 1 base, with 14 bases between them. CDR3 in DNA: TGTGCCAGCAACAGAGGGCCACAGAGCAATCAGCCCCAGCATTTT. Translated, it gives CASNRGPQSNQPQHF.

CDR3 nucleotide sequence: TGTGCCAGCAGCGTATCTAGCGGGGGTTACGAGCAGTACTTC. This encodes CASSVSSGGYEQYF. J is TRBJ2-7 and V is TRBV9; TRBD2 matches 10 bases. Germline trimming cut 1 base from V and 4 bases from J; bases unmatched to any gene: 2. CDR1 is SGDLS and CDR2 is YYNGEE in the germline V gene. The CDR3 has 14 amino acids.

The chain links TRBV5-1 to TRBJ1-5, with TRBD1 as a possible D gene (6 bases). Germline V gene sequence: CDR1 SGHRS, CDR2 YFSETQ. Trimming left V 0 bases short and J 6 bases short, with 13 bases between. CDR3 length: 15 amino acids. The CDR3 spells CASSLEGAGVQPQHF. The CDR3 DNA follows: TGCGCCAGCAGCTTGGAAGGGGCAGGGGTTCAGCCCCAGCATTTT.

This chain uses TRBV10-3 with TRBJ2-5; no clear D gene. The CDR3 loop spans 16 amino acids. The germline V gene encodes CDR1 ENHRY and CDR2 SYGVKD. The V gene lost 6 bases and the J gene lost 1 base, with 18 bases spanning the gap. In DNA, the CDR3 is TGTGCCATCAGCTTAAGACCCCCCAGAGCCCAAGAGACCCAGTACTTC. Its translation: CAISLRPPRAQETQYF.

J is TRBJ1-6 and V is TRBV6-5; perhaps TRBD1 as D (5 bases). Deletions cut 2 bases from V and 10 bases from J, with 12 bases between. CDR1 and CDR2 (germline): MNHEY, SVGAGI. This CDR3 has 14 residues. The CDR3 DNA sequence: TGTGCCAGCAGTTACCGGGACGACCTATCACCCCTCCACTTT. Translating gives CASSYRDDLSPLHF.

This sequence joins TRBV14 and TRBJ2-7; 7 bases are a match to TRBD1. The germline CDR1 and CDR2 sequences are SGHDN and FVKESK. This CDR3 has 16 residues. With V trimmed by 3 bases and J by 2 bases, 10 bases remained unmatched. The chain's CDR3 is CASSHTRQGWPYEQYF. As DNA, the CDR3 is TGTGCCAGCAGCCACACCAGACAGGGTTGGCCCTACGAGCAGTACTTC.